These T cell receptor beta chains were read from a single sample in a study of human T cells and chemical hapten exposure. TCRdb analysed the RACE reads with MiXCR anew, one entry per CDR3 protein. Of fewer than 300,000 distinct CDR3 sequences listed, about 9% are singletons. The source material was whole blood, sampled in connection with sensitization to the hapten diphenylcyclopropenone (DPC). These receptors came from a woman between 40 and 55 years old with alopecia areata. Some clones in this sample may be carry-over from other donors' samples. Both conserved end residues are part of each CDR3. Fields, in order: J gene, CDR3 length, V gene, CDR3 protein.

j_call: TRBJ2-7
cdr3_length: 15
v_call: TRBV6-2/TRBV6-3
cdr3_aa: CASSRSGSSIYEQYF

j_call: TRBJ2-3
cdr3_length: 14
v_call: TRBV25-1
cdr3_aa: CASAEQGARATQYF

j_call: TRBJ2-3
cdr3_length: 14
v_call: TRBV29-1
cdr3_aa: CSVGQGSVADTQYF

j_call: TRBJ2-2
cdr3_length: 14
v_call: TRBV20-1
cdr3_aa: CSARGQGNTGELFF

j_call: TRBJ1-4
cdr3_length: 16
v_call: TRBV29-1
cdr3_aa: CSVNRGRRATNEKLFF

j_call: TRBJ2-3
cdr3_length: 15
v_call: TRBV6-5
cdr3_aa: CASSYVQGRTDTQYF

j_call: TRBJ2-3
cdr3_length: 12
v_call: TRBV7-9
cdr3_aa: CASSLLRDTQYF

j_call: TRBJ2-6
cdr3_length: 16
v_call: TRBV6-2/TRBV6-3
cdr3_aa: CASRAGAGSGANVLTF

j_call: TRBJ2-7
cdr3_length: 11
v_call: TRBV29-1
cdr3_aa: CSVVRGGEQYF

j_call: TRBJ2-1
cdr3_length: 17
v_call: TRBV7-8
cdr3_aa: CASSSRTSGIHHNEQFF

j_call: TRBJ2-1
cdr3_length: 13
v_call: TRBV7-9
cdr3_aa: CASSLIVGAEQFF

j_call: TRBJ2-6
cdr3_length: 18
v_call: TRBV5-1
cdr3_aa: CASSWGPGPLSGANVLTF

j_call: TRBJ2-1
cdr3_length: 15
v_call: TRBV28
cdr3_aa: CAIRRGGGRNNEQFF

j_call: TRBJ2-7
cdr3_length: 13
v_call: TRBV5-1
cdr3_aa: CASSFPGAHEQYF

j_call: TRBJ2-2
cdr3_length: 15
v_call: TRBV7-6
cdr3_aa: CASSLVIPGTGELFF

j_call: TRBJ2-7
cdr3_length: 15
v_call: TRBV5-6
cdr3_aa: CASSFPGGAPYEQYF

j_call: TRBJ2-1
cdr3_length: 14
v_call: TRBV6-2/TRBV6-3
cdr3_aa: CATEPGYTYNEQFF

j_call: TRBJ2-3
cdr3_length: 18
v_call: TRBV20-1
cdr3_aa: CSAALGLAGVVGSDTQYF

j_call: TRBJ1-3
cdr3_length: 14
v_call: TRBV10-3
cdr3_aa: CAIVDPSYGNTIYF

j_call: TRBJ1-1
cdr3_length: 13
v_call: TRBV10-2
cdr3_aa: CASSEQENTEAFF

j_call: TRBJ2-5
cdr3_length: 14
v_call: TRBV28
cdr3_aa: CASSPGTGAETQYF

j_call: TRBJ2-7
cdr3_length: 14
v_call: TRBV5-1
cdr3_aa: CASSPGLAGDEQYF

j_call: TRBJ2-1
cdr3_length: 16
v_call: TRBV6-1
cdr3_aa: CASSEAQPYRGRSRIF

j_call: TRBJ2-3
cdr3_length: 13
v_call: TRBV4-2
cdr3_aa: CASSHDTWDTQYF

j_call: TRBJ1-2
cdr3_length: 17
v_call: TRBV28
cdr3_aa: CASAYGQGPRSGYGYTF

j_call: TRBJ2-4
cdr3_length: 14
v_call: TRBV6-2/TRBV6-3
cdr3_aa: CASSYSFGENIQYF

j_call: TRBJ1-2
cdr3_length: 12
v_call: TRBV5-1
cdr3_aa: CASSLASDGYTF

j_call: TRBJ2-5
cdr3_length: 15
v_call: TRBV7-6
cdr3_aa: CASSSGQALKETQYF

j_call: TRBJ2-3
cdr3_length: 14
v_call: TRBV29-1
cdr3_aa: CSALTGGLTDTQYF

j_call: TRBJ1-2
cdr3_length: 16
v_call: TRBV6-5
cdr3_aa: CASSYSYRVGDYGYTF

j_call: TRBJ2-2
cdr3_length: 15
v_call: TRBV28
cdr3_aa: CASLPGAQNTGELFF

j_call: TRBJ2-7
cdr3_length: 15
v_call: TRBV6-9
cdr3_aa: CASSNRDRGKNEQYF

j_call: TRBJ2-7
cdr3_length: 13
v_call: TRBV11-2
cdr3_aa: CASSFDISYEQYF

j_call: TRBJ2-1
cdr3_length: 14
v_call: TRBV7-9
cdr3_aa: CASSHGPRDGEQFF

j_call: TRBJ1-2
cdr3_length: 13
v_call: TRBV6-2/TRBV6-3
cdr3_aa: CASSYGQIYGYTF

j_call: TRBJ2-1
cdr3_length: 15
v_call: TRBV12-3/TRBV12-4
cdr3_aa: CASSPQRTIYNEQFF

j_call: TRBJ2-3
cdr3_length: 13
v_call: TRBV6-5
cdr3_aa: CASSYRETDTQYF

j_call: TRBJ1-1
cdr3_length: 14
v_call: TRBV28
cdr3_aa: CASSQIHSNTEAFF

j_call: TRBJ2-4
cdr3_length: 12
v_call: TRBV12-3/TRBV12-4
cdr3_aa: CASSALANIQYF

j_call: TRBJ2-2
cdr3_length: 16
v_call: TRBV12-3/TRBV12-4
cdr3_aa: CASRQPGQGFGGELFF